This T cell receptor beta chain comes out of a study of OX40 agonist ivuxolimab in advanced cancers. Overall study results and limits: No determination was made of the antigen specificity of the expanded peripheral T cells.

Comments on this clone: Its antigen is unidentified.

Deletions cut 2 bases from V and 2 bases from J, with 15 bases between. There are 16 residues in the CDR3. Germline CDR1 is MNHNY and CDR2 is SVGAGI (reference sequence). Sequencing was performed with immunoSEQ multiplex PCR; in TCRdb, only in-frame clones are kept and a portion is missing. The repertoire holds about 82,000 clones, with over 65% as singletons. The source material was CD4+ or CD8+ T cells sorted from blood, sampled in a trial of the OX40 agonist ivuxolimab. V and J are TRBV6-6 and TRBJ1-2; D might be TRBD1 (5 bases). This sequence originates from an adult with an advanced solid tumor such as melanoma, head and neck, liver or kidney cancer. CDR3 residues: CASSYPAREGNYGYTF. CDR3 nucleotides: TGTGCCAGCAGTTACCCCGCCAGGGAGGGGAACTATGGCTACACCTTC.